This TCR beta chain was recovered during a study of shared clonotypes between healthy human individuals. Naive CD8 populations comprised CD45RO-negative cells positively selected for CCR7, excluding terminally differentiated effector memory CD45RA+ cells. The germline V gene has CDR1 MDHEN and CDR2 SYDVKM. This CDR3 has 15 residues. J gave up 0 bases and V 6 bases, and 5 bases lay outside the gene matches. Data came from immunoSEQ multiplex PCR; TCRdb stores just in-frame clones and leaves some out. The table has about 2,100,000 clones, approximately 94% seen once. This clonotype was sampled from a young man in good health. Some clones in this sample may be carry-over from other donors' samples. The V call is TRBV28, the J call TRBJ1-3; TRBD1 matches 7 bases. Sequencing used naive CD8+ T cells from PBMCs. The CDR3 sequence is CASSLGTDSGNTIYF. The DNA for the CDR3 is TGTGCCAGCAGCCTAGGGACAGACTCTGGAAACACCATATATTTT.